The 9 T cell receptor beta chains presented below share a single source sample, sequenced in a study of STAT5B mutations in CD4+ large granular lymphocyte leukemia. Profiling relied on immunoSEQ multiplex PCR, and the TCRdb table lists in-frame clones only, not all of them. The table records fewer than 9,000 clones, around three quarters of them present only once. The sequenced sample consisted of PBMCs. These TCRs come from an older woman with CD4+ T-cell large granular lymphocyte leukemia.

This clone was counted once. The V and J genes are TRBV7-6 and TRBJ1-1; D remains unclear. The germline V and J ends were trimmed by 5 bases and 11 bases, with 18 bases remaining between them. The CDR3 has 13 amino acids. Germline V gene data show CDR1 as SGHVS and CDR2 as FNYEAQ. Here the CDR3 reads CASSHAGGPLAFF. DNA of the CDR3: TGTGCCAGCAGCCACGCGGGAGGCCCTCTTGCTTTCTTT.

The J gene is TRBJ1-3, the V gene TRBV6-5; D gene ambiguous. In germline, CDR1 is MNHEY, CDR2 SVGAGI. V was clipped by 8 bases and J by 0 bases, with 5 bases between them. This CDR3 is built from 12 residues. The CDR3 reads CASLSSGNTIYF. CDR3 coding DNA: TGTGCCAGCTTGAGCTCTGGAAACACCATATATTTT.

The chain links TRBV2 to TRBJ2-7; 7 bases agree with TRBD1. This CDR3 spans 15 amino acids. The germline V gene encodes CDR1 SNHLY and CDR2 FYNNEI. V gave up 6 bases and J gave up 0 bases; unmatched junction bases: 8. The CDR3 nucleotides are TGTGCCAGCAGGGGCGGACAGGAATTCTCCTACGAGCAGTACTTC. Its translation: CASRGGQEFSYEQYF.

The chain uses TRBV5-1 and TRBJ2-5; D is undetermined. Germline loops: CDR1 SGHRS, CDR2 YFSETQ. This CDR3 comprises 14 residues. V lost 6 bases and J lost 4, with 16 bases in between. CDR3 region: CASTSSREAETQYF. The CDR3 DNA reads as TGCGCCAGCACCTCTTCAAGGGAAGCAGAGACCCAGTACTTC.

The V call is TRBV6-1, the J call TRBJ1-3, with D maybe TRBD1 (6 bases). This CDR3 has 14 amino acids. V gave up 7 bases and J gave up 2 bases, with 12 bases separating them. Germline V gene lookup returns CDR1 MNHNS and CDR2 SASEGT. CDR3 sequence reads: CASILQGPGNTIYF. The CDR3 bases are TGTGCCAGCATTTTACAGGGTCCTGGAAACACCATATATTTT.

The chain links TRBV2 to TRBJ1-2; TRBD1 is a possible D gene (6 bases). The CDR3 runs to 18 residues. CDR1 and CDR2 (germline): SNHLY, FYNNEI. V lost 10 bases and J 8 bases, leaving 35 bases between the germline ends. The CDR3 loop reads CAKLSPGTPNLNPEGYTF. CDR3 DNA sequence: TGTGCCAAACTAAGCCCCGGGACACCAAACCTTAACCCGGAGGGCTACACCTTC.

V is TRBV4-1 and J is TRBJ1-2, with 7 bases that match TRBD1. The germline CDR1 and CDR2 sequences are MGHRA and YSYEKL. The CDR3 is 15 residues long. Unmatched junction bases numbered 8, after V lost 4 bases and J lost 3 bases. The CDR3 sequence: CASSLHTGDDYGYTF. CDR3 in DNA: TGCGCCAGCAGCCTCCATACAGGGGATGACTATGGCTACACCTTC.

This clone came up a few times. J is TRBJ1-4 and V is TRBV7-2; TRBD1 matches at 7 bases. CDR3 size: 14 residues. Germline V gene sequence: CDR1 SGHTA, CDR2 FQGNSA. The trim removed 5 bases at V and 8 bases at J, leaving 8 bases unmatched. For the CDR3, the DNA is TGTGCCAGCAGCCAGGGACAGCCTGGGGAAAAACTGTTTTTT. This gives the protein CASSQGQPGEKLFF.

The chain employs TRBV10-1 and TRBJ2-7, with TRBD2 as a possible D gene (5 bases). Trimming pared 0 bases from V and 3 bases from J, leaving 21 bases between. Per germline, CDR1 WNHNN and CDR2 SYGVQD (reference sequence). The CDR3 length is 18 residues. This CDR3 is CASSESSRLSSRDYEQYF. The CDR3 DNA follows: TGCGCCAGCAGTGAGTCCTCTCGGCTCTCTAGTCGGGACTACGAGCAGTACTTC.